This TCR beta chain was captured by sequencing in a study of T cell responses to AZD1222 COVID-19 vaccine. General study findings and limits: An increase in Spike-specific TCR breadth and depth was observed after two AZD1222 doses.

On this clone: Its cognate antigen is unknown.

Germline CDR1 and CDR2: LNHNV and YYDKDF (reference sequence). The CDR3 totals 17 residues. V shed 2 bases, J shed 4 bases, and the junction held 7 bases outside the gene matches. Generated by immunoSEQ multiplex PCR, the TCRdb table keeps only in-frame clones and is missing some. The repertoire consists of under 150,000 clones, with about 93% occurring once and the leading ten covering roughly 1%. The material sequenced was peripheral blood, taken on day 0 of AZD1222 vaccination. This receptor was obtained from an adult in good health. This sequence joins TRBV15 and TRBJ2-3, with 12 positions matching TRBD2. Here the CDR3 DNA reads TGTGCCACCAGCAGATACTCTAGCGGGGGGGCCGCAGATACGCAGTATTTT. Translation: CATSRYSSGGAADTQYF.